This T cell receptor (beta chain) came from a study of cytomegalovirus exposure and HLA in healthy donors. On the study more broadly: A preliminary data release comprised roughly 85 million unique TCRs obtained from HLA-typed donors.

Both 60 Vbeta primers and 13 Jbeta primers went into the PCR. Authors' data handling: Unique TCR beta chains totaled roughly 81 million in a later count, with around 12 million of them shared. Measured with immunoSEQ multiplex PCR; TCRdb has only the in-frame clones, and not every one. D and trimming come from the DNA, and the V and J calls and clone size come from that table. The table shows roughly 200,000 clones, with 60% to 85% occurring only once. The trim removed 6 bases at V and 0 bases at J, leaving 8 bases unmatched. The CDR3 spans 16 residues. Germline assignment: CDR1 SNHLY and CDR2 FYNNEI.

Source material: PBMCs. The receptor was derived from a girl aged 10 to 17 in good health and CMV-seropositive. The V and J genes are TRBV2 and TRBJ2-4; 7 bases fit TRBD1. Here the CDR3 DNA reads TGTGCCAGCAGGGTCGACAGGGAAGTAGCCAAAAACATTCAGTACTTC. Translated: CASRVDREVAKNIQYF. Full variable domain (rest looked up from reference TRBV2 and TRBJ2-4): EPEVTQTPSHQVTQMGQEVILRCVPISNHLYFYWYRQILGQKVEFLVSFYNNEISEKSEIFDDQFSVERPDGSNFTLKIRSTKLEDSAMYFCASRVDREVAKNIQYFGAGTRLSVL.